This TCR beta chain is from a study of blood T cells in healthy people across ages. Findings and limits, study-wide: When set beside aged donors, long-lived donors presented more naive CD4+ cells and higher diversity. Diversity figures based on one million T cells were deemed too low.

With a J-beta primer mix and a sample-barcoded 5' primer, a second PCR ran about 7 to 12 cycles. Using its own MiXCR run on the 5' RACE reads, TCRdb lists one record per CDR3 protein. Counted here are around 1,000,000 distinct CDR3 sequences, around 25% occurring once; the ten biggest clones make up approximately 0.79%. The table lists this clonotype with a few counts. Its antigen is unidentified. A further study also used this sample, focusing on T cells of mothers and their children. Turning to that study: The study sampled a few healthy Caucasian mothers and their six children.

The sequence derives from a girl aged 2 to 10 in good health. Sequences were obtained from blood.

DNA for the CDR3: TGTGCCACCAGTGCGAGTGACACCACTGAAGCTTTCTTT. It yields the protein CATSASDTTEAFF. V is TRBV24-1 and J is TRBJ1-1; D is unresolved. V lost 5 bases and J lost 4, with 10 bases in between. The germline V gene has CDR1 KGHDR and CDR2 SFDVKD. The CDR3 is 13 residues long.